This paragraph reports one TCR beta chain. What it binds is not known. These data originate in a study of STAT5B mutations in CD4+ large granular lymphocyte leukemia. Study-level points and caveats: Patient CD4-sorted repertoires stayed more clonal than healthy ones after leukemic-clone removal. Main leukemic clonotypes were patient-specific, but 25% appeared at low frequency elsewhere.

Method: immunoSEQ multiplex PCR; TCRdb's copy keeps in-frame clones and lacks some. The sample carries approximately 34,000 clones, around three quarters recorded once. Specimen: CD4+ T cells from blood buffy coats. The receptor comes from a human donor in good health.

CDR3 residues: CASSLTGSYEQYF. The CDR3, as DNA: TGTGCCAGCAGCTTGACAGGGTCCTACGAGCAGTACTTC. The rearrangement uses TRBV5-4 and TRBJ2-7; D is perhaps TRBD1 (6 bases). Germline CDR1 reads SGHNT; CDR2 reads YYREEE (reference sequence). The V end was cut by 1 base, the J end by 1 base, with 6 bases between. This CDR3 has 13 residues.